Reported below is one TCR beta chain. These data belong to a study of blood T cell repertoires in COVID-19. Turning to the study itself: Samples representing acute and convalescent COVID-19 were sourced from the United States, Italy and Spain. PBMCs, B-cell-depleted T cells, or T cells provided the cDNA or gDNA that made up the material.

CDR3 size: 12 residues. Germline CDR1 is SQVTM and CDR2 is ANQGSEA. V gave up 7 bases and J gave up 8 bases, with 14 bases separating them. In the authors' methods: Nucleated cell counts were estimated from reference gene primer amplification. The data were produced by immunoSEQ multiplex PCR, yet TCRdb's version contains in-frame clones alone and is incomplete. D and trimming come from the DNA, and the V and J calls and clone size come from that table. The top ten clones hold approximately 5.9% of a sample with fewer than 40,000 clones, around 86% of them seen once. V usage is TRBV29-1 and J usage is TRBJ1-4; D is possibly TRBD1 (6 bases). The sequence was obtained from a human donor in a cohort sampled during active COVID-19. Sequenced material: peripheral blood. CDR3 protein: CSGLGAGEKLFF. The CDR3 nucleotides are TGCAGCGGTCTGGGGGCAGGAGAAAAACTGTTTTTT.